The source of this T cell receptor beta chain is a study of metastatic and nonmetastatic thyroid tumors. Study-level background: The comparison covered peripheral blood and tumor or nodule tissue in malignant and benign thyroid patients. Whole-study results and caveats: Patients with malignant thyroid tumors reportedly had significantly higher TCR beta diversity than those with benign nodules, in blood and tumor.

Each patient went into thyroid surgery without having received any treatment. The CDR3 is 16 residues long. V was pared by 3 bases and J by 0 bases, with 12 bases between. Germline assignment: CDR1 LGHNA and CDR2 YNFKEQ. In its sample, this clone was seen many times. Antigen: not known. Original analysis: CDR3 differences across clinicopathological groups were used to build a distant-metastasis classifier for papillary thyroid cancer. TCRdb re-called the PCR reads via MiXCR. In this record, the V and J calls reflect TCRdb's handling and not the investigators' own analysis. Here the sample spans over 35,000 clones, roughly 14% being singletons.

The chain recombines TRBV4-2 with TRBJ2-1, with TRBD1 as a possible D gene (5 bases). The specimen was blood. The clonotype was recovered from a female donor with papillary thyroid cancer or a benign thyroid nodule (not recorded which). Some clones in this sample may be carry-over from other donors' samples. CDR3 protein: CASSQLQASSYNEQFF. CDR3 nucleotides: TGTGCCAGCAGCCAGCTACAGGCTAGCTCCTACAATGAGCAGTTCTTC.